This T cell receptor (beta chain) stems from a study of long-term antiretroviral therapy in people with HIV. Points from the study as a whole: CDR3 lengths in HIV samples spanned a narrower range than controls. Therapy changes, viral resistance and ART adherence were not documented in the available data.

The CDR3 is 13 residues long. V was pared by 4 bases and J by 2 bases, with 7 bases between. The germline gives CDR1 WSHSY, CDR2 SAAADI. Regarding this clone: Its antigen is still unknown.

The immunoSEQ assay was v3.0, run at survey level. What sequencing targeted per sample was roughly 40,000-50,000 T-cell genomes. Clones were sequenced by immunoSEQ multiplex PCR, and TCRdb holds only the in-frame ones, with some missing. Of tens of thousands of clones detected, more than 70% appear once; the ten largest clones hold just under 6.5%. HIV-positive participants were all treated in the United States. The material was unsorted PBMCs, obtained 0.6 years after starting antiretroviral therapy. This receptor was obtained from a man in his 60s with HIV. The chain recombines TRBV10-2 with TRBJ2-3; D remains ambiguous. The CDR3 loop reads CASSGQITDTQYF. The CDR3 nucleotides are TGCGCCAGCAGTGGCCAGATCACAGATACGCAGTATTTT.